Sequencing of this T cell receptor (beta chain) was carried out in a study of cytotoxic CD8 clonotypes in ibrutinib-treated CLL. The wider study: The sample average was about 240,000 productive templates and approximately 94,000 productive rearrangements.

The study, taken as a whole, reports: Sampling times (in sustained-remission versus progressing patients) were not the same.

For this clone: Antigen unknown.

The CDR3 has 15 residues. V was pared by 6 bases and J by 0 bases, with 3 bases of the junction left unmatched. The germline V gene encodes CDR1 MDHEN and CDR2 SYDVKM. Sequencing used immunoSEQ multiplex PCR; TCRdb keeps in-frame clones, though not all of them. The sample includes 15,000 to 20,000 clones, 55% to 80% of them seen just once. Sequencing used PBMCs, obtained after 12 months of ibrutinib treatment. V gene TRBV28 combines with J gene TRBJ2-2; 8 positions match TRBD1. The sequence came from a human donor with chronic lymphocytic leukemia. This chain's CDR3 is CASRQGQANTGELFF. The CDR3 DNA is TGTGCCAGCAGACAGGGACAGGCGAACACCGGGGAGCTGTTTTTT.